This TCR beta chain was captured in a study of T cells in Graves' hyperthyroidism and ophthalmopathy. Study findings and constraints: The blood repertoire included most of the expanded thyroid clonotypes above 0.001.

This clonotype was detected many times. No antigen is known for it. The germline gives CDR1 SGHRS, CDR2 YFSETQ. V was trimmed by 1 base and J by 3 bases, leaving 13 bases between them. CDR3 size: 15 residues. The CDR3 regions of TCR beta were amplified from RNA transcripts. The HTBI primer set was used in a first-round RT-PCR of the TCR CDR3. MiXCR, run by TCRdb on the multiplex PCR reads, gives a single entry per CDR3 protein. This table holds around 340,000 distinct CDR3 sequences, around 16% found once. This TCR derives from a man under 40 with Graves' hyperthyroidism. The genes are TRBV5-1 and TRBJ1-1, with D perhaps TRBD1 (5 bases). Source material: blood. CDR3 region: CASSLRGARDTEAFF. In DNA form, the CDR3 reads TGCGCCAGCAGCTTGAGAGGGGCGCGGGACACTGAAGCTTTCTTT.